This TCR beta chain came from a study of identical twins. TCRdb re-called the 5' RACE reads through MiXCR, storing one row per CDR3 protein. The sample holds 200,000 to 300,000 distinct CDR3 sequences, roughly a tenth seen once. CDR3 length equals 15 residues. CDR1 MNHEY and CDR2 SVGAGI come from the germline V gene. The junction had 2 bases not matched to a gene; V was cut back by 0 bases and J by 3 bases. This clonotype was recorded many times. The receptor was derived from a man aged 50 or older in good health. The chain couples TRBV6-5 to TRBJ2-7, with 10 bases matching TRBD2. Source material: memory T cells sorted from blood. The CDR3 DNA follows: TGTGCCAGCAGTTACTCACTAGCGGGATACTACGAGCAGTACTTC. Protein product: CASSYSLAGYYEQYF.